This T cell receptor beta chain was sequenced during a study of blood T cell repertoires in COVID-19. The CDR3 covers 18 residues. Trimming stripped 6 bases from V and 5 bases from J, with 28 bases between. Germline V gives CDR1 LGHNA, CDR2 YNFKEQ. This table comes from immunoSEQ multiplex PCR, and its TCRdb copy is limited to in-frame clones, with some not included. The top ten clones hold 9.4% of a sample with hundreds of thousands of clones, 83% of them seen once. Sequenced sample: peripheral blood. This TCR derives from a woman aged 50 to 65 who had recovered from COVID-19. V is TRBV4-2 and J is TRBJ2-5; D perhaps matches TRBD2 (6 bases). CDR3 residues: CASSPIGRGSGQGETQYF. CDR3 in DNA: TGTGCCAGCAGTCCTATCGGCCGGGGGTCGGGGCAAGGTGAGACCCAGTACTTC.